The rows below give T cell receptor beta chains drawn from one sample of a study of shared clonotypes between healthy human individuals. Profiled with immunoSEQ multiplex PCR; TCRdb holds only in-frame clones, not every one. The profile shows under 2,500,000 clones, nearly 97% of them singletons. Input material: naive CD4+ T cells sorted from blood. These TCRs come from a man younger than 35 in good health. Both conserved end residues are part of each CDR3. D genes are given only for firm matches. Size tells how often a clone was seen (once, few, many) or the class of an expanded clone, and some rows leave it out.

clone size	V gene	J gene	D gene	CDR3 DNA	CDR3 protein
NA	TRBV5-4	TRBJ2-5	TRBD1	TGTGCCAGCAGCCTCCCGGACAGGGAGACCCAGTACTTC	CASSLPDRETQYF
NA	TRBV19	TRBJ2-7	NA	TGTGCCAGTAGTATGACATCTCAGCTGCGGACCTACGAGCAGTACTTC	CASSMTSQLRTYEQYF
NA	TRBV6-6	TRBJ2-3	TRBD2	TGTGCCAGCAGCGCGGGGGGGAGGGTGTCAGATACGCAGTATTTT	CASSAGGRVSDTQYF
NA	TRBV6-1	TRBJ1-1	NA	TGTGCCAGCAGTGATGGGAGGGGTTGGAACACTGAAGCTTTCTTT	CASSDGRGWNTEAFF
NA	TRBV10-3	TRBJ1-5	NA	TGTGCCATCAGTGATGGCGGGCCTCAGCCCCAGCATTTT	CAISDGGPQPQHF
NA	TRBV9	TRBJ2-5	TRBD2	TGTGCCAGCAGCGTAGTGGCGGGAGAGGGCCAAGAGACCCAGTACTTC	CASSVVAGEGQETQYF
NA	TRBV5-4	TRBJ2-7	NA	TGTGCCAGCAGCCCTCAAGGGAACTCCTACGAGCAGTACTTC	CASSPQGNSYEQYF
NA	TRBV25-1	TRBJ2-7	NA	TGTGCCAGCAGCGGGACTTCAGAATACGAGCAGTACTTC	CASSGTSEYEQYF
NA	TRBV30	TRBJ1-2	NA	TGTGCCTGGAGTGGGGGTTTGGCTAACTATGGCTACACCTTC	CAWSGGLANYGYTF
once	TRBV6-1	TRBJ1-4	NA	TGTGCCAGCAGTTGGCGGCGAGCAACTAATGAAAAACTGTTTTTT	CASSWRRATNEKLFF
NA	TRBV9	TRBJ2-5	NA	TGTGCCAGCAGCGAGGGGACTCAAGAGACCCAGTACTTC	CASSEGTQETQYF
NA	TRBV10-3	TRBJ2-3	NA	TGTGCCATCAGAATCGACGGGACAGATACGCAGTATTTT	CAIRIDGTDTQYF
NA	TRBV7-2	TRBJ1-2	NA	TGTGCCAGCAGCCGCCGGGACTTAGGCTACACCTTC	CASSRRDLGYTF
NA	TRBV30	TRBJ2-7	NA	TGTGCCTGGAGCGCTTTGGGACTCGAGCAGTACTTC	CAWSALGLEQYF
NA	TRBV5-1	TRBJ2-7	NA	TGCGCCAGCAGCCTTGGCCTGGGCCCCTACGAGCAGTACTTC	CASSLGLGPYEQYF
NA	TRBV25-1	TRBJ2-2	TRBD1	TGTGCCAGCAGTGCCGGGACAGAGAACACCGGGGAGCTGTTTTTT	CASSAGTENTGELFF
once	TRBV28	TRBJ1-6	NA	TGTGCCAGCAGTTTTGCCCTGAGGAATTCACCCCTCCACTTT	CASSFALRNSPLHF
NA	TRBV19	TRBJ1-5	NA	TGTGCCAGTAGTATTGGGCAGGGCGTCAATCAGCCCCAGCATTTT	CASSIGQGVNQPQHF
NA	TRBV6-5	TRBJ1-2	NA	TGTGCCAGCAGTCCGGGACCGTCCCAGAACTATGGCTACACCTTC	CASSPGPSQNYGYTF
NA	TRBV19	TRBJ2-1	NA	TGTGCCACTACACGAAACAGGGAGAGGGGCAATGAGCAGTTCTTC	CATTRNRERGNEQFF
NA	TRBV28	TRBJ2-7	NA	TGTGCCAGCAGTTCCACACGGGACCTCGTACTAGGCGAGCAGTACTTC	CASSSTRDLVLGEQYF
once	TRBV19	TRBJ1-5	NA	TGTGCCAGTAGTGTCCCTAGCCCCAATCAGCCCCAGCATTTT	CASSVPSPNQPQHF
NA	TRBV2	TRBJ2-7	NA	TGTGCCAGCAGTGAAGGCGCGGCGAACGAGCAGTACTTC	CASSEGAANEQYF
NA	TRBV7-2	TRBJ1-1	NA	TGTGCCAGCAGTTTCCGGATGGGGAGCAGCACTGAAGCTTTCTTT	CASSFRMGSSTEAFF
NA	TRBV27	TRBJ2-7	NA	TGTGCCAGCAGTTTAGGGGGGTCATCTTCCTACGAGCAGTACTTC	CASSLGGSSSYEQYF
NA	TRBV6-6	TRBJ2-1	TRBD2	TGTGCCAGCAGTTACGAGACTAGCTCGTACAATGAGCAGTTCTTC	CASSYETSSYNEQFF
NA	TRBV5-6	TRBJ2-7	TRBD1	TGTGCCAGCAGCCCCATGGCAGGGGGATTCTACGAGCAGTACTTC	CASSPMAGGFYEQYF
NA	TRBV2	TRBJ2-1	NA	TGTGCCAGCAGTGGACTAGTTAACCACAATGAGCAGTTCTTC	CASSGLVNHNEQFF
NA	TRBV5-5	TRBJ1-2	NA	TGTGCCAGCAGCCGCCCAGAGGAAGCAGCTTACGTCCTACTGCGGGGCTACACCTTC	CASSRPEEAAYVLLRGYTF
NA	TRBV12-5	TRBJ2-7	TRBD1	TGTGCTAGTGGTCTCGGGACAGGGTGGTACGAGCAGTACTTC	CASGLGTGWYEQYF
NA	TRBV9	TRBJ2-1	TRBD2	TGTGCCAGCAGTGCTCACGACGGGACTAGCGGCTACAATGAGCAGTTCTTC	CASSAHDGTSGYNEQFF
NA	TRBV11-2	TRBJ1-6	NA	TGTGCCAGCAGTCCCGAGGGGGGGATCTCACCCCTCCACTTT	CASSPEGGISPLHF
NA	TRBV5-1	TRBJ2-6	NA	TGCGCCAGCAGCTTGGACAGGCCGGGGGCCAACGTCCTGACTTTC	CASSLDRPGANVLTF
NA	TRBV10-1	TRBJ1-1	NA	TGCGCCAGCACCCGGCAGAACACTGAAGCTTTCTTT	CASTRQNTEAFF
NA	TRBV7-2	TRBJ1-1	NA	TGTGCCAGCAGCTTTCGAGGGGGGACTGAAGCTTTCTTT	CASSFRGGTEAFF
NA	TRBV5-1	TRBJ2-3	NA	TGCGCCAGCAGCACCCGGACGTCGGATACGCAGTATTTT	CASSTRTSDTQYF
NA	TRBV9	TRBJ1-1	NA	TGTGCCAGCAGCGTAGGAGAGAACACTGAAGCTTTCTTT	CASSVGENTEAFF
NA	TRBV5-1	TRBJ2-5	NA	TGCGCCAGCAGCAGAACAGGGTTAGAGACCCAGTACTTC	CASSRTGLETQYF
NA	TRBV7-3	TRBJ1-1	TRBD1	TGTGCCAGCAGCTTCGGACAGGGGGGTACTGAAGCTTTCTTT	CASSFGQGGTEAFF
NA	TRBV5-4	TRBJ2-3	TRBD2	TGTGCCAGCAGCTTGACAGCGGGAGGAGATACGCAGTATTTT	CASSLTAGGDTQYF
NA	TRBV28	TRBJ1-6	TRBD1	TGTGCCAGCAGCCCATCCCCACACCAAGGGGGCAATTCACCCCTCCACTTT	CASSPSPHQGGNSPLHF
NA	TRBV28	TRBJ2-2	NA	TGTGCCAGAAATCTCCGATTCAGCCTAAACACCGGGGAGCTGTTTTTT	CARNLRFSLNTGELFF
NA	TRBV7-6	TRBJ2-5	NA	TGTGCCAGCAGCTTAGGTGCCACCTTCGGGGAGACCCAGTACTTC	CASSLGATFGETQYF
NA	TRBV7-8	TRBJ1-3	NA	TGTGCCAGCAGCTTACGGGAGGCTGGAAACACCATATATTTT	CASSLREAGNTIYF
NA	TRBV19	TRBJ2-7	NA	TGTGCCAGTGGAACAGGGTCCGAGCAGTACTTC	CASGTGSEQYF
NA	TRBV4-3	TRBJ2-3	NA	TGCGCCAGCAGCAGGAGTTTAGGATGGCTCGCAGATACGCAGTATTTT	CASSRSLGWLADTQYF
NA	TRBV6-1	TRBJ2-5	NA	TGTGCCAGCAGTGAGCTTGGGGAGACCCAGTACTTC	CASSELGETQYF
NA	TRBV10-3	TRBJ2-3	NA	TGTGCCATCAGTGGGGGGCGTAAACAGGGAGGCACAGATACGCAGTATTTT	CAISGGRKQGGTDTQYF
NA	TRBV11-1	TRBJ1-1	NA	TGTGCCAGCAGCTCGCAGGGGTCTGAAGCTTTCTTT	CASSSQGSEAFF
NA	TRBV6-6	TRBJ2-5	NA	TGTGCCAGCAGTTACTCGGGGCTGGACCAAGAGACCCAGTACTTC	CASSYSGLDQETQYF
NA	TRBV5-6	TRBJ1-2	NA	TGTGCCAGCAGCCAAGTTCCGCGACCCCATAACTATGGCTACACCTTC	CASSQVPRPHNYGYTF